This T cell receptor (beta chain) was documented in a study of breast tumors, draining lymph nodes, adjacent tissues. Notes on the study in general: That most tumor T cells come from lymph nodes remained unproven.

TCRdb re-analysed the multiplex PCR reads in MiXCR, keeping a single row per CDR3 protein. The repertoire holds 290,000 or so distinct CDR3 sequences, 30% seen once, with 1.1% in the top ten. Comment on this clonotype: Its antigen is not identified.

Per the germline V gene, CDR1 is SQVTM and CDR2 is ANQGSEA. With V trimmed by 8 bases and J by 2 bases, 6 bases remained unmatched. There are 13 residues in the CDR3. Axillary draining lymph nodes of breast cancer patients supplied the node samples. This clonotype was obtained from a female donor with breast cancer. Some clones in this sample may be carry-over from other donors' samples. Sequencing used axillary lymph node tissue. This chain uses TRBV29-1 with TRBJ2-3, with 8 bases matching TRBD2. The CDR3 coding sequence is TGCAGCAGCCGGGAGGGCTTCACAGATACGCAGTATTTT. Its protein product is CSSREGFTDTQYF.